This T cell receptor (beta chain) is from a study of OX40 agonist ivuxolimab in advanced cancers. In the study overall: Dose-escalation subjects each had hepatocellular carcinoma, melanoma, renal cell or head and neck cancer. Previous treatment with anti-PD-1, anti-PD-L1 or anti-CTLA-4 therapy was allowed; roughly 40% had received some. The study reported partial responses in three patients: one hepatocellular carcinoma, two cutaneous melanoma.

Germline CDR1 DFQATT, CDR2 SNEGSKA (reference sequence). V lost 6 bases, J lost 7 bases, and 13 bases lay in between. CDR3 length: 11 amino acids. Clones were read by immunoSEQ multiplex PCR, and TCRdb kept only the in-frame ones, dropping some. The repertoire holds about 33,000 clones, with approximately 89% as singletons. Patients were ruled out by autoimmune disease history or systemic immunosuppression. The clonotype was recovered from an adult with an advanced solid tumor such as melanoma, head and neck, liver or kidney cancer. This chain joins TRBV20-1 and TRBJ2-7, with D hard to call. Source: CD4+ or CD8+ T cells sorted from blood, taken in a trial of the OX40 agonist ivuxolimab. As DNA, the CDR3 is TGCAGTGCCCGAACGGATGCAGAGCAGTACTTC. It specifies CSARTDAEQYF.